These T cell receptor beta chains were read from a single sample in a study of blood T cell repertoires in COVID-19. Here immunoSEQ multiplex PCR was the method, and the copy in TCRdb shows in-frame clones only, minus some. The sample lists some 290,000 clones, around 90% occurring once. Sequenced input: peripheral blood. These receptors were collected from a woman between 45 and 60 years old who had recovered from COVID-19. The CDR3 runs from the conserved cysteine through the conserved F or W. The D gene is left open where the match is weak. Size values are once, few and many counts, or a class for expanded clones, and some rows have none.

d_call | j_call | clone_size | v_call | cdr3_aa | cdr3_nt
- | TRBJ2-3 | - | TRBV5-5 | CASSLGASASTDTQYF | TGTGCCAGCAGCTTGGGAGCTAGCGCCAGCACAGATACGCAGTATTTT
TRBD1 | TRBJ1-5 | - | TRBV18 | CASSLDRGGDQPQHF | TGTGCCAGCTCGCTGGACAGGGGAGGGGATCAGCCCCAGCATTTT
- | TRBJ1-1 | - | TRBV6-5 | CASSYSIMVPGTEAFF | TGTGCCAGCAGTTACTCGATTATGGTCCCGGGGACTGAAGCTTTCTTT
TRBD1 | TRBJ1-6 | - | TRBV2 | CASRDRSSPLHF | TGTGCCAGCAGGGACAGGAGTTCACCCCTCCACTTT
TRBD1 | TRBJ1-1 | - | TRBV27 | CASSTTGGATEAFF | TGTGCCAGCAGTACCACAGGGGGCGCGACTGAAGCTTTCTTT
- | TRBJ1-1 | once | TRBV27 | CASSLSRNTEAFF | TGTGCCAGCAGTTTGTCGCGTAACACTGAAGCTTTCTTT
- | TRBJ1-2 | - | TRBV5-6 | CASSLDRTPGYGYTF | TGTGCCAGCAGCTTGGATCGCACCCCGGGTTATGGCTACACCTTC
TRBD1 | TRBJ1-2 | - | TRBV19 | CASSPRQGRYGYTF | TGTGCCAGTAGTCCACGACAGGGGCGCTATGGCTACACCTTC
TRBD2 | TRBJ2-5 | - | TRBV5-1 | CASSSGAEETQYF | TGCGCCAGCAGCAGCGGGGCGGAAGAGACCCAGTACTTC
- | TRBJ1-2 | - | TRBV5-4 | CASSPGRGRGFGYTF | TGTGCCAGCAGCCCGGGGCGGGGGCGAGGCTTTGGCTACACCTTC
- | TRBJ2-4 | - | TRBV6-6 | CASRRQERVGAKNIQYF | TGTGCCAGCAGGCGACAGGAGCGGGTGGGAGCCAAAAACATTCAGTACTTC
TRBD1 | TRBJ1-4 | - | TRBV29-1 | CSCSGTGNEKLFF | TGCAGCTGCTCCGGGACAGGGAATGAAAAACTGTTTTTT
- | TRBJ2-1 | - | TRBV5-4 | CAIRTNNEQFF | TGTGCCATAAGAACAAACAATGAGCAGTTCTTC
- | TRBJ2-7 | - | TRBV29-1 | CSALGGVQAYEQYF | TGCAGCGCCCTAGGGGGGGTGCAAGCCTACGAGCAGTACTTC
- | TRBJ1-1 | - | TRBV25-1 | CASSNRANTEAFF | TGTGCCAGCAGTAACAGGGCGAACACTGAAGCTTTCTTT
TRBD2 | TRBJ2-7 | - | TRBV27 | CASSFSSGMGGGTYEQYF | TGTGCCAGCAGTTTCAGTAGCGGGATGGGAGGGGGAACTTACGAGCAGTACTTC
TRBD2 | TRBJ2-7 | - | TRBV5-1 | CASSSGTSGGATAYEQYF | TGCGCCAGCAGCTCGGGGACTAGCGGGGGGGCTACGGCCTACGAGCAGTACTTC
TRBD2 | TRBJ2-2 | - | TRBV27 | CASSPEGTSGRNRAGELFF | TGTGCCAGCAGTCCAGAGGGGACTAGCGGGAGGAATCGTGCCGGGGAGCTGTTTTTT
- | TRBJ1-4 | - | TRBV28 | CASSSRVLGEKLFF | TGTGCCAGCAGTTCCAGGGTGCTCGGGGAAAAACTGTTTTTT
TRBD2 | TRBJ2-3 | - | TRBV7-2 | CASSLTSGRPDTQYF | TGTGCCAGCAGCTTAACTAGCGGGAGACCGGATACGCAGTATTTT
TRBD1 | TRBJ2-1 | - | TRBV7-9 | CASSSTGGVYNEQFF | TGTGCCAGCAGCTCAACAGGGGGCGTCTACAATGAGCAGTTCTTC
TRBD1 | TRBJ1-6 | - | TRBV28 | CASSLPDRNNSPLHF | TGTGCCAGCAGTTTACCGGACAGGAATAATTCACCCCTCCACTTT
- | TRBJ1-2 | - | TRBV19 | CASKRSTNYGYTF | TGTGCCAGTAAGAGATCGACTAACTATGGCTACACCTTC
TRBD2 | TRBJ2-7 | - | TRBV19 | CASSIGGLASYEQYF | TGTGCCAGTAGTATTGGGGGACTAGCTAGCTACGAGCAGTACTTC
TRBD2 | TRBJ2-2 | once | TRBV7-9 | CASSPFSGVGTGELFF | TGTGCCAGCAGCCCTTTTAGCGGGGTCGGCACCGGGGAGCTGTTTTTT
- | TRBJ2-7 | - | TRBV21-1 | CASSKAPETGPPEQYF | TGTGCCAGCAGCAAAGCGCCAGAGACAGGGCCTCCCGAGCAGTACTTC
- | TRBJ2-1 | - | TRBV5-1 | CASSLVASVHNEQFF | TGCGCCAGCAGCTTGGTCGCTAGCGTACACAATGAGCAGTTCTTC
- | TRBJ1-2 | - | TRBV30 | CAWSVLGGGGYTF | TGTGCCTGGAGTGTACTTGGGGGCGGTGGCTACACCTTC
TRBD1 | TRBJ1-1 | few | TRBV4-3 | CASSQIGQGVMNTEAFF | TGCGCCAGCAGCCAAATAGGACAGGGAGTCATGAACACTGAAGCTTTCTTT
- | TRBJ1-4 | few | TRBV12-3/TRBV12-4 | CASSSGGIAPFF | TGTGCCAGCAGTTCGGGGGGAATCGCTCCGTTTTTT
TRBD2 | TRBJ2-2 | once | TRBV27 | CATSGRPDTGELFF | TGTGCCACCAGCGGGAGGCCGGACACCGGGGAGCTGTTTTTT
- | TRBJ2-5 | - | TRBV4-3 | CASSQDLRGGKTQYF | TGCGCCAGCAGCCAAGACTTGAGAGGAGGAAAGACCCAGTACTTC
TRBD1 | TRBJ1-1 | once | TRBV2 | CARVGQGRLGSEAFF | TGTGCCAGAGTTGGACAGGGTAGATTAGGTTCTGAAGCTTTCTTT
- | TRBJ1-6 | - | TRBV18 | CASSPRQRDPSSYNSPLHF | TGTGCCAGCTCACCCAGACAGCGAGATCCGAGCTCCTATAATTCACCCCTCCACTTT
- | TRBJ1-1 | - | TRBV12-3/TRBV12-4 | CASSLMGGTEAFF | TGTGCCAGCAGCTTAATGGGGGGTACTGAAGCTTTCTTT
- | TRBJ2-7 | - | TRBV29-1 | CSATQQGEQYF | TGCAGCGCCACCCAACAGGGCGAGCAGTACTTC
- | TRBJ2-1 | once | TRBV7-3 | CASSLLAGVGSEQFF | TGTGCCAGCAGCTTATTGGCAGGTGTAGGAAGTGAGCAGTTCTTC
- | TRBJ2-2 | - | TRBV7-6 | CASSPQLAPGELFF | TGTGCCAGCAGCCCGCAATTAGCCCCCGGGGAGCTGTTTTTT
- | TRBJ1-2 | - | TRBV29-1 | CSVTREGGYTF | TGCAGCGTTACGAGGGAGGGGGGCTACACCTTC
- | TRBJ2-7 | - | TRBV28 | CASTRLSLMGEQYF | TGTGCCAGCACCAGACTATCCCTTATGGGCGAGCAGTACTTC
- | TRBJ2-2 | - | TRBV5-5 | CASSFWDLGTGELFF | TGTGCCAGCAGCTTTTGGGACTTAGGTACCGGGGAGCTGTTTTTT
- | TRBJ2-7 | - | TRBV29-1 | CSVHREGYEQYF | TGCAGCGTTCACAGGGAAGGTTACGAGCAGTACTTC
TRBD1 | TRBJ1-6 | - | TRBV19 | CASSTVAGGGSPLHF | TGTGCCAGTAGTACGGTCGCAGGGGGCGGTTCACCCCTCCACTTT
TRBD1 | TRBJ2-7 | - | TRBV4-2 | CASSQEGTGLYEQYF | TGTGCCAGCAGCCAAGAAGGGACAGGGCTCTACGAGCAGTACTTC
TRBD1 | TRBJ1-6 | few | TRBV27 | CASSLYQGVNNSPLHF | TGTGCCAGCAGTTTATATCAGGGGGTTAATAATTCACCCCTCCACTTT
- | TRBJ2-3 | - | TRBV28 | CASSSPPTSIGTDTQYF | TGTGCCAGCAGTTCCCCCCCTACTAGCATTGGCACAGATACGCAGTATTTT
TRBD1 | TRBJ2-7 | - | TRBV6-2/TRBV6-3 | CASSYYSQGAYEQYF | TGTGCCAGCAGTTACTACAGTCAGGGGGCCTACGAGCAGTACTTC
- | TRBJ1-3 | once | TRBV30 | CAWSVLGGSGNTIYF | TGTGCCTGGAGTGTACTGGGCGGGAGCGGAAACACCATATATTTT